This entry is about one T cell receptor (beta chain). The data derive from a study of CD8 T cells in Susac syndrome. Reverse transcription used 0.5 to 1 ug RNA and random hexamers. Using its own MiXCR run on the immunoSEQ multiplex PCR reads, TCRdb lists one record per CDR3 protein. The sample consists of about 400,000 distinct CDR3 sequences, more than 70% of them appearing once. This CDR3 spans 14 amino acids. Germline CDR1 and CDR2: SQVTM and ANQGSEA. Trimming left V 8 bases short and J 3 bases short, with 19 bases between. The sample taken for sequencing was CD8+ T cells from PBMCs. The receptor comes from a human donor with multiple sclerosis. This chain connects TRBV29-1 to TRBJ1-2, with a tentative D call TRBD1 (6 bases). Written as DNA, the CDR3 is TGCAGCTCCTCCGGGGGGGACACTGACTATGGCTACACCTTC. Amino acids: CSSSGGDTDYGYTF.